These 20 T cell receptor beta chains came from one sample sequenced in a study of Ad26.COV2.S vaccination and SARS-CoV-2 variants. Using immunoSEQ multiplex PCR, the repertoire was profiled, and TCRdb retains in-frame clones only, with some absent. The profile covers hundreds of thousands of clones, with roughly nine tenths appearing a single time and about 3.8% taken by the ten largest. The starting material was peripheral blood, obtained after recovery from COVID-19. The source of these receptors is a human donor who had recovered from COVID-19.

The rearrangement joins TRBV12-5 to TRBJ1-5; D is undetermined. The ends were cut back, 5 bases at V and 7 bases at J, with 15 bases in the middle. This CDR3 has 14 amino acids. Germline CDR1 and CDR2: LGHNT and FRNRAP. This CDR3 is CASGPDGRPQPQHF. The CDR3 bases are TGTGCTAGTGGTCCAGATGGAAGACCACAGCCCCAGCATTTT.

This sequence joins TRBV25-1 and TRBJ1-1, with D possibly being TRBD1 (5 bases). CDR3 length equals 14 residues. Germline CDR1 MGHDK, CDR2 SYGVNS. V was cut by 6 bases and J by 1 base, with 12 bases left in between. DNA for the CDR3: TGTGCCAGCAGCCCGGGACCTCGGAACACTGAAGCTTTCTTT. It encodes CASSPGPRNTEAFF.

This clone was counted a few times. V gene TRBV2 combines with J gene TRBJ1-4, with D possibly being TRBD1 (6 bases). V shed 4 bases and J shed 10 bases, with 22 bases lying between them. CDR3 length: 16 residues. Germline V gives CDR1 SNHLY, CDR2 FYNNEI. The CDR3 sequence: CASSVTDMAGAGKLFF. As DNA, the CDR3 is TGTGCCAGCAGTGTCACCGACATGGCAGGGGCGGGAAAACTGTTTTTT.

The V and J genes are TRBV4-1 and TRBJ1-5, with 7 bases aligning to TRBD1. The V and J ends lost 1 base and 4 bases, in that order; junction bases with no gene match: 7. This CDR3 is 16 amino acids long. CDR1 is MGHRA and CDR2 is YSYEKL in the germline V gene. CDR3 sequence: CASSQGIRQGNQPQHF. CDR3 sequence (DNA): TGCGCCAGCAGCCAAGGAATTCGACAGGGTAATCAGCCCCAGCATTTT.

The chain links TRBV18 to TRBJ1-4; no definite D call. CDR1 is KGHSH, CDR2 LQKENI, per germline. Trimming took off 0 bases at V and 3 bases at J, with 8 bases between the two ends. The CDR3 is made up of 15 amino acids. In DNA form, the CDR3 reads TGTGCCAGCTCACCACCGACACAGCCTAATGAAAAACTGTTTTTT. The encoded protein is CASSPPTQPNEKLFF.

The chain recombines TRBV7-9 with TRBJ2-7, with D perhaps TRBD2 (5 bases). The CDR3 sequence is 14 residues long. The germline V and J ends were trimmed by 0 bases and 2 bases, with 8 bases remaining between them. Germline values: CDR1 SEHNR, CDR2 FQNEAQ (reference sequence). The CDR3 region has the DNA TGTGCCAGCAGCTTAGCGGACGGGACCTACGAGCAGTACTTC. Translating it yields CASSLADGTYEQYF.

The chain is built from TRBV21-1 and TRBJ2-2; TRBD2 is the table's D call, not checked against the DNA. TRBV21-1 is noted as a pseudogene. The CDR3 has 15 residues. CDR3 bases: TGTGCCAGCAGCAAATTCGGCGGGGGCCGCGGGGAGCTGTTTTTT. This codes for CASSKFGGGRGELFF.

The CDR3 reads CASSPTSGGALVYNEQFF. The CDR3 bases are TGTGCCAGCAGCCCGACTAGCGGGGGGGCCTTGGTCTACAATGAGCAGTTCTTC. The V and J genes are TRBV3-1 (or the pseudogene TRBV3-2) and TRBJ2-1, with 14 bases identical to TRBD2. The CDR3 length is 18 residues. Germline CDR1 LGHDT, CDR2 YNNKEL (reference sequence). The V segment lost 4 bases and the J segment 3 bases; nucleotides outside the gene matches: 8.

This rearrangement joins TRBV29-1 to TRBJ2-2, with a weak D call TRBD1 (6 bases). Germline CDR1 is SQVTM and CDR2 is ANQGSEA. This CDR3 comprises 12 residues. Trimming took off 6 bases at V and 4 bases at J, with 9 bases between the two ends. This CDR3 is CSVRTATGELFF. As DNA, the CDR3 is TGCAGCGTGCGGACAGCCACCGGGGAGCTGTTTTTT.

The chain carries TRBV27 and TRBJ1-4; D ambiguous. This CDR3 comprises 13 residues. The germline gives CDR1 MNHEY, CDR2 SMNVEV (reference sequence). Trimming removed 5 bases from V and 8 bases from J, with 12 bases in between. The CDR3 reads CASSPPDGEKLFF. DNA of the CDR3: TGTGCCAGCAGTCCCCCGGACGGGGAAAAACTGTTTTTT.

The V call is TRBV6-6, the J call TRBJ2-5; possible D gene TRBD2, 6 bases. Germline assignment: CDR1 MNHNY and CDR2 SVGAGI (reference sequence). The CDR3 contains 15 residues. The V end lost 0 bases, the J end lost 4 bases, and 12 bases lay between the germline ends. CDR3 loop: CASSYSEGLGETQYF. The CDR3, as DNA: TGTGCCAGCAGTTACTCGGAGGGGTTGGGAGAGACCCAGTACTTC.

As for this clone: The identical CDR3 is also encoded by other nucleotide sequences in the sample. The chain carries TRBV7-9 and TRBJ2-1; 8 bases align to TRBD2. The CDR3 has 13 amino acids. Germline CDR1 and CDR2: SEHNR and FQNEAQ (reference sequence). The V segment lost 3 bases and the J segment 6 bases; nucleotides outside the gene matches: 1. The CDR3 region has the DNA TGTGCCAGCAGCTTCCGGGGGGGCAATGAGCAGTTCTTC. It encodes CASSFRGGNEQFF.

The rearrangement links TRBV9 to TRBJ2-5, with 13 bases identical to TRBD2. The length of the CDR3 is 16 residues. J lost 7 bases, V lost 2 bases, and 8 bases had no gene match. The germline CDR1 and CDR2 sequences are SGDLS and YYNGEE. CDR3 in DNA: TGTGCCAGCAGCGTTGGACTAGCGGGGGCGCGAGGGACCCAGTACTTC. Encoded protein: CASSVGLAGARGTQYF.

The rearrangement links TRBV4-3 to TRBJ1-6; no clear D gene. V lost 1 base and J lost 7, with 8 bases in between. The CDR3 runs 14 residues. CDR1 LGHNA and CDR2 YSLEER come from the germline V gene. CDR3: CASSQGITNSPLHF. Here the CDR3 DNA reads TGCGCCAGCAGCCAAGGGATAACGAATTCACCCCTCCACTTT.

The rearrangement uses TRBV24-1 and TRBJ2-2; 11 bases align to TRBD2. Germline V lookup: CDR1 KGHDR, CDR2 SFDVKD. V was pared by 9 bases and J by 0 bases, with 11 bases of the junction left unmatched. The CDR3 runs to 18 residues. The CDR3 region is CATLIAGGKDANTGELFF. The CDR3, as DNA: TGTGCCACCCTCATAGCGGGGGGGAAAGACGCGAACACCGGGGAGCTGTTTTTT.

V usage is TRBV7-9 and J usage is TRBJ2-7; TRBD1 matches at 8 bases. V lost 5 bases, J lost 6 bases, and 6 bases stayed unmatched. The CDR3 contains 13 residues. CDR1 and CDR2 from the germline V gene are SEHNR and FQNEAQ (reference sequence). The CDR3 DNA sequence: TGTGCCAGCAGCCCCGCGACAGGGGTCGAGCAGTACTTC. This encodes CASSPATGVEQYF.

This rearrangement joins TRBV12-3 or TRBV12-4 to TRBJ1-2; D gene uncertain. Trimming pared 10 bases from V and 6 bases from J, leaving 18 bases between. The CDR3 has 13 amino acids. The CDR3 is CATKRRLYHGYTF. CDR3 bases: TGTGCCACCAAGAGGAGGCTCTACCATGGCTACACCTTC.

This clone was picked up one time. The V and J genes are TRBV10-3 and TRBJ2-3; D not resolved. Germline CDR1 and CDR2: ENHRY and SYGVKD. V was trimmed by 5 bases and J by 0 bases, leaving 9 bases between them. The CDR3 sequence is 14 residues long. DNA of the CDR3: TGTGCCATCAGTTCACACTCTAGCACAGATACGCAGTATTTT. Residues: CAISSHSSTDTQYF.

The chain has TRBV10-3 and TRBJ1-2, with 9 bases aligning to TRBD1. Trimming at V came to 10 bases and at J to 4 bases, leaving 7 bases not matched to a gene. The CDR3 length is 13 residues. CDR1 ENHRY and CDR2 SYGVKD come from the germline V gene. The CDR3 loop is CATATGGFYGYTF. The CDR3, as DNA: TGTGCCACTGCGACAGGGGGTTTCTATGGCTACACCTTC.

V and J are TRBV4-1 and TRBJ2-1; TRBD2 matches 8 bases. The CDR3 runs to 15 residues. Germline-derived CDR1 and CDR2 are MGHRA and YSYEKL. V shed 4 bases and J 8 bases; nucleotides not matched to a gene: 10. The CDR3 loop reads CASSRSRGGDYEQFF. As DNA, the CDR3 is TGCGCCAGCAGCCGTAGCCGGGGGGGCGACTATGAGCAGTTCTTC.